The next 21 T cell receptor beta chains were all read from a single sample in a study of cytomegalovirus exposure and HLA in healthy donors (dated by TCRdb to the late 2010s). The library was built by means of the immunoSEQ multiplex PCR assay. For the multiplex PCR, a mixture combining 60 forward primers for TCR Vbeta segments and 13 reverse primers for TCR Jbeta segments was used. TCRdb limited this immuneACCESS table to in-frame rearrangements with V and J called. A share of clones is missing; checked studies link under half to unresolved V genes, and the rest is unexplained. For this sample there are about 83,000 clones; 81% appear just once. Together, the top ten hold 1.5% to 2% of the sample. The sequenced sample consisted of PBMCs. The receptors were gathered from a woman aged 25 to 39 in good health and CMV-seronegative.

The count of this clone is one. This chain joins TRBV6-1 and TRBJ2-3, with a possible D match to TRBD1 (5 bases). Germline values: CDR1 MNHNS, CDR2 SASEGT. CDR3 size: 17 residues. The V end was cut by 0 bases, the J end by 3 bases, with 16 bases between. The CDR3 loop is CASSEAGKGSWTDTQYF. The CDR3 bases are TGTGCCAGCAGTGAAGCTGGAAAGGGGTCTTGGACAGATACGCAGTATTTT.

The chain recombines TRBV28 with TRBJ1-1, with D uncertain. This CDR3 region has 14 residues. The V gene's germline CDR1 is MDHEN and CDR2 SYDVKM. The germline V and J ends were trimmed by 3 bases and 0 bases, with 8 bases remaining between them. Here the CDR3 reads CASSLGSMNTEAFF. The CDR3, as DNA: TGTGCCAGCAGTTTGGGCAGTATGAACACTGAAGCTTTCTTT.

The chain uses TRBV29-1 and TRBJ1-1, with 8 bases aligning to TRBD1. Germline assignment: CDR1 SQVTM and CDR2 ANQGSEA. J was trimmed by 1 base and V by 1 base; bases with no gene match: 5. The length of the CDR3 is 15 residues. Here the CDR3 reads CSVEGEGTGNTEAFF. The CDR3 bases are TGCAGCGTTGAAGGGGAGGGGACAGGGAACACTGAAGCTTTCTTT.

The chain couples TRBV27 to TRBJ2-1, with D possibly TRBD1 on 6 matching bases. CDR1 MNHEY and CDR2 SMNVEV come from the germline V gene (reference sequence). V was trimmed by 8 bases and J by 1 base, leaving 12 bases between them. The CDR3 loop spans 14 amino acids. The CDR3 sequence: CASFNRESYNEQFF. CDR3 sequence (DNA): TGTGCCAGCTTCAACAGGGAATCCTACAATGAGCAGTTCTTC.

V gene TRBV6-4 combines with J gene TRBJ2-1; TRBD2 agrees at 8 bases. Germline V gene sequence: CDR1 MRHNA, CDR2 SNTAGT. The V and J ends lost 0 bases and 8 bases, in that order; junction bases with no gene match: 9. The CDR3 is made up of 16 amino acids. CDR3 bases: TGTGCCAGCAGTGACTCTTTTAGCGGGATCTGGGATGAGCAGTTCTTC. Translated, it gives CASSDSFSGIWDEQFF.

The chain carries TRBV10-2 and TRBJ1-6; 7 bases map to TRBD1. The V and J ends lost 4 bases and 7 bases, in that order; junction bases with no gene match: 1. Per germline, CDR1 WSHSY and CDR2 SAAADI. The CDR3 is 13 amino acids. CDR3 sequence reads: CASSGQGNSPLHF. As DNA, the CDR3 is TGCGCCAGCAGTGGACAGGGAAATTCACCCCTCCACTTT.

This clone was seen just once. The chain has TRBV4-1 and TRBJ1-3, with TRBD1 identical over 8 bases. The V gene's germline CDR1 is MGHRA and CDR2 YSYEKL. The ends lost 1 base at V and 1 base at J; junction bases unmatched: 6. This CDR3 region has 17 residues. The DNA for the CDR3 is TGCGCCAGCAGCCAAGGATCAGGGGGCAATTCTGGAAACACCATATATTTT. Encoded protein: CASSQGSGGNSGNTIYF.

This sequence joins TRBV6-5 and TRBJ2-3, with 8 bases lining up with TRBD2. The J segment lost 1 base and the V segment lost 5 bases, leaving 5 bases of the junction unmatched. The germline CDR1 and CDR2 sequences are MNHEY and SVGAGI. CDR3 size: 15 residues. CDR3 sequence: CASSTGGPRTDTQYF. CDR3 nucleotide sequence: TGTGCCAGCAGTACGGGAGGGCCCCGCACAGATACGCAGTATTTT.

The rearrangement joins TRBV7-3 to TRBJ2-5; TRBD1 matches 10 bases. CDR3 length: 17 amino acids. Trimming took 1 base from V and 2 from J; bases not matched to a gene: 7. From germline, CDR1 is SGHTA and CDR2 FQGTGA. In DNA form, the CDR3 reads TGTGCCAGCAGCTTAAGGCCGGGACAGGGGCTTCAAGAGACCCAGTACTTC. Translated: CASSLRPGQGLQETQYF.

The CDR3, as DNA: TGTGCCACCAGCAGAGATCGGACAGAGAACTATGGCTACACCTTC. Translating it yields CATSRDRTENYGYTF. The rearrangement joins TRBV15 to TRBJ1-2; a possible D gene is TRBD1 (6 bases). V lost 0 bases and J lost 2, with 10 bases in between. Germline assignment: CDR1 LNHNV and CDR2 YYDKDF (reference sequence). CDR3 length: 15 residues.

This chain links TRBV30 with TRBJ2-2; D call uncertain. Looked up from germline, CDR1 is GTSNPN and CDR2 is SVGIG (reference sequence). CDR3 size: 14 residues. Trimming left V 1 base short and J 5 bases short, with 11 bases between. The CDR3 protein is CAWSGQWATGELFF. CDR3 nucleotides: TGTGCCTGGAGTGGGCAGTGGGCTACCGGGGAGCTGTTTTTT.

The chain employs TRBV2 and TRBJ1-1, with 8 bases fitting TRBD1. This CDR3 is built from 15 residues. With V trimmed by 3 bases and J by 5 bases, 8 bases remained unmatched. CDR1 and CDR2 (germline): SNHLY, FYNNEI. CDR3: CASSEPDREGTEAFF. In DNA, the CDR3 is TGTGCCAGCAGTGAGCCGGACAGGGAGGGGACTGAAGCTTTCTTT.

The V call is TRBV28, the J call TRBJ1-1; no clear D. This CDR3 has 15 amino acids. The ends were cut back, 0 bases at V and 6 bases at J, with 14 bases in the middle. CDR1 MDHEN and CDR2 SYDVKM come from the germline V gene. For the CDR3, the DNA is TGTGCCAGCAGTTTATGGGGCCTCCCTCCCCCTGAAGCTTTCTTT. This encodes CASSLWGLPPPEAFF. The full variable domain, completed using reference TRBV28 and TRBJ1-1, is DVKVTQSSRYLVKRTGEKVFLECVQDMDHENMFWYRQDPGLGLRLIYFSYDVKMKEKGDIPEGYSVSREKKERFSLILESASTNQTSMYLCASSLWGLPPPEAFFGQGTRLTVV.

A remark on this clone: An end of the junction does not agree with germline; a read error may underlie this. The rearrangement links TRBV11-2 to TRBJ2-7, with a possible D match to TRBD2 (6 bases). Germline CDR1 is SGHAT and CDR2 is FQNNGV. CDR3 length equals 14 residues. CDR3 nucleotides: TGTGTCAGCAGCTCCCCCCAGGCGGGGCGCGAGCAGTACTTC. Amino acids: CVSSSPQAGREQYF.

CDR3 in amino acids: CATSRAKRPSYNEQFF. CDR3 bases: TGTGCCACCAGCAGAGCCAAGCGGCCCTCCTACAATGAGCAGTTCTTC. The chain links TRBV15 to TRBJ2-1; a possible D gene is TRBD2 (5 bases). The CDR3 is 16 residues long. Germline lookup yields CDR1 LNHNV and CDR2 YYDKDF (reference sequence). Trimming cost V 1 base and J 0 bases, with 10 bases left between them.

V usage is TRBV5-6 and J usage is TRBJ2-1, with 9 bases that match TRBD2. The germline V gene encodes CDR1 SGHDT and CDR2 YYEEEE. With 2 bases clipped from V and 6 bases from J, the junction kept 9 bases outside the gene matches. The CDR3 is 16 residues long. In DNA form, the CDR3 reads TGTGCCAGCAGCTTTAGGTCGGGGACTAGCACCAATGAGCAGTTCTTC. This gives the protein CASSFRSGTSTNEQFF.

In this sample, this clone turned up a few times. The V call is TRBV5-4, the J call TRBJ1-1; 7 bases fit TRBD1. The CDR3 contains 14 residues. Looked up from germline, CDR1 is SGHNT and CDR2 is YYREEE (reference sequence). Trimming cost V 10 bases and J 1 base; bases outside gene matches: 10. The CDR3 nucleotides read TGTGCCGGACAGGTGCCGGGGTCGAACACTGAAGCTTTCTTT. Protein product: CAGQVPGSNTEAFF. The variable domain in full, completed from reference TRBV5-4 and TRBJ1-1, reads ETGVTQSPTHLIKTRGQQVTLRCSSQSGHNTVSWYQQALGQGPQFIFQYYREEENGRGNFPPRFSGLQFPNYSSELNVNALELDDSALYLCAGQVPGSNTEAFFGQGTRLTVV.

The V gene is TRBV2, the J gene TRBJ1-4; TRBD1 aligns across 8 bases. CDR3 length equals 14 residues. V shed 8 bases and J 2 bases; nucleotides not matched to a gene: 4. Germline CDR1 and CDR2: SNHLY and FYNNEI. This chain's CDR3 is CASARDRTNEKLFF. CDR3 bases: TGTGCCAGCGCCCGGGACAGGACTAATGAAAAACTGTTTTTT.

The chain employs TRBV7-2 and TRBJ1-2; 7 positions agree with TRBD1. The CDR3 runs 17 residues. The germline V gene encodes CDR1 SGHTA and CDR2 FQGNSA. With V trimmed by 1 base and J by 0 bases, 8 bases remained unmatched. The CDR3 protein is CASSLETGQTSNYGYTF. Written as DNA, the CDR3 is TGTGCCAGCAGCTTAGAGACAGGGCAAACATCTAACTATGGCTACACCTTC.

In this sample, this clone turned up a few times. CDR3 nucleotides: TGTGCCAGCAGCTCGGATCAAACCGGGGTGACAGATACGCAGTATTTT. Its translation is CASSSDQTGVTDTQYF. The chain recombines TRBV9 with TRBJ2-3; weak D call: TRBD2 (5 bases). Looked up from germline, CDR1 is SGDLS and CDR2 is YYNGEE. V shed 4 bases and J shed 3 bases, with 18 bases lying between them. This CDR3 spans 16 amino acids.

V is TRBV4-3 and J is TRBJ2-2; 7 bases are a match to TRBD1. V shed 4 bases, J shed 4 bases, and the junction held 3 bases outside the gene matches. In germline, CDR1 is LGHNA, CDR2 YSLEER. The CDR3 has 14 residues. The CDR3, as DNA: TGCGCCAGCAGCCCGGGACAGAGCACCGGGGAGCTGTTTTTT. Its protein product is CASSPGQSTGELFF.